The rows below give T cell receptor beta chains drawn from one sample of a study of T cell changes during pregnancy in multiple sclerosis. The table came from immunoSEQ multiplex PCR; TCRdb's copy has only in-frame clones and leaves some out. The sample consists of 80,000 or so clones, just over 90% of them appearing once. The specimen was peripheral blood, collected before pregnancy. The receptors originated from a female donor with multiple sclerosis, enrolled in a pregnancy study. Each CDR3 is given with its conserved first and last residue. Each record gives: J gene, clone size, D gene, V gene, CDR3 DNA, CDR3 protein. D genes are given only for firm matches. A row's size may be missing; if present it is once, few, many or a size class.

j_call: TRBJ2-3; clone_size: NA; d_call: NA; v_call: TRBV6-4; cdr3_nt: TGTGCCAGCAACTACCCCCGGTCCGGTACCACAGATACGCAGTATTTT; cdr3_aa: CASNYPRSGTTDTQYF
j_call: TRBJ1-2; clone_size: NA; d_call: TRBD1; v_call: TRBV6-1; cdr3_nt: TGTGCCAGCAGTGAAGCGGAGACAGGGGCCTATGGCTACACCTTC; cdr3_aa: CASSEAETGAYGYTF
j_call: TRBJ2-4; clone_size: NA; d_call: TRBD2; v_call: TRBV7-9; cdr3_nt: TGTGCCAGCAGCTTAGCGGGACTAGCGGGAGCCATTCAGTACTTC; cdr3_aa: CASSLAGLAGAIQYF
j_call: TRBJ2-1; clone_size: few; d_call: NA; v_call: TRBV19; cdr3_nt: TGTGCCAGTAGTGTGAGCTTGTCGGTCTACAATGAGCAGTTCTTC; cdr3_aa: CASSVSLSVYNEQFF
j_call: TRBJ1-2; clone_size: NA; d_call: NA; v_call: TRBV2; cdr3_nt: TGTGCCAGCAGTGCCCCCGACTTTGGAGCCTACTATGGCTACACCTTC; cdr3_aa: CASSAPDFGAYYGYTF
j_call: TRBJ2-3; clone_size: NA; d_call: TRBD1; v_call: TRBV29-1; cdr3_nt: TGCAGCGTGGCCCGTGACAGGGGGCAGTATTTT; cdr3_aa: CSVARDRGQYF
j_call: TRBJ2-3; clone_size: NA; d_call: TRBD2; v_call: TRBV5-1; cdr3_nt: TGCGCCAGCAGCTTGGTGGATACTAGCGGGGGCTTCACAGATACGCAGTATTTT; cdr3_aa: CASSLVDTSGGFTDTQYF
j_call: TRBJ2-3; clone_size: NA; d_call: NA; v_call: TRBV7-9; cdr3_nt: TGTGCCAGCAGAAAGGGCTGGACTGATACAGATACGCAGTATTTT; cdr3_aa: CASRKGWTDTDTQYF
j_call: TRBJ2-7; clone_size: NA; d_call: TRBD2; v_call: TRBV10-3; cdr3_nt: TGTGCCATCAATTTTGTTTCTAGCGGGGTTCAGTACTTC; cdr3_aa: CAINFVSSGVQYF
j_call: TRBJ2-1; clone_size: NA; d_call: NA; v_call: TRBV5-1; cdr3_nt: TGCGCCAGCAGACCCCTAGCCTCCTACAATGAGCAGTTCTTC; cdr3_aa: CASRPLASYNEQFF
j_call: TRBJ2-1; clone_size: NA; d_call: TRBD2; v_call: TRBV7-2; cdr3_nt: TGTGCCAGCAGCCCCCCCTTCGGCGGGAGTCGATTCTCCTACAATGAGCAGTTCTTC; cdr3_aa: CASSPPFGGSRFSYNEQFF
j_call: TRBJ2-3; clone_size: NA; d_call: TRBD2; v_call: TRBV19; cdr3_nt: TGTGCCAGCGGTGGACTAGGGACAGATACGCAGTATTTT; cdr3_aa: CASGGLGTDTQYF
j_call: TRBJ1-5; clone_size: NA; d_call: TRBD1; v_call: TRBV19; cdr3_nt: TGTGCCAGTAGTCCTAGGGACAGCTTTTTTAGCAATCAGCCCCAGCATTTT; cdr3_aa: CASSPRDSFFSNQPQHF
j_call: TRBJ2-6; clone_size: NA; d_call: NA; v_call: TRBV11-2; cdr3_nt: TGTGCCAGCAGGGAGGTAAACTCTGGGGCCAACGTCCTGACTTTC; cdr3_aa: CASREVNSGANVLTF
j_call: TRBJ1-1; clone_size: NA; d_call: TRBD1; v_call: TRBV6-1; cdr3_nt: TGTGCCAGCAGTGATGGACAGGTGAACACTGAAGCTTTCTTT; cdr3_aa: CASSDGQVNTEAFF
j_call: TRBJ2-7; clone_size: once; d_call: NA; v_call: TRBV7-9; cdr3_nt: TGTGCCAGCAGCTTCGACAGGAGCTCCTACGAGCAGTACTTC; cdr3_aa: CASSFDRSSYEQYF
j_call: TRBJ2-7; clone_size: NA; d_call: NA; v_call: TRBV14; cdr3_nt: TGTGCCAGCAGCCTTTGGACAGCCTACGAGCAGTACTTC; cdr3_aa: CASSLWTAYEQYF
j_call: TRBJ2-7; clone_size: NA; d_call: NA; v_call: TRBV7-9; cdr3_nt: TGTGCCAGCAGCTTAGCTACTAGAATACTCGAGCAGTACTTC; cdr3_aa: CASSLATRILEQYF
j_call: TRBJ2-1; clone_size: NA; d_call: TRBD2; v_call: TRBV5-4; cdr3_nt: TGTGCCAGCAGCTACGCGGGAGTTGGAGAGTTCTTC; cdr3_aa: CASSYAGVGEFF
j_call: TRBJ2-5; clone_size: NA; d_call: NA; v_call: TRBV6-1; cdr3_nt: TGTGCCAGCAGCGACTTTTGGGAGACCCAGTACTTC; cdr3_aa: CASSDFWETQYF
j_call: TRBJ1-5; clone_size: NA; d_call: NA; v_call: TRBV29-1; cdr3_nt: TGCAGCGTTTTCGAGCCAGGCCAGCCCCAGCATTTT; cdr3_aa: CSVFEPGQPQHF
j_call: TRBJ2-2; clone_size: NA; d_call: TRBD2; v_call: TRBV28; cdr3_nt: TGTGCCAGCAGAACACCGGGTAGCGGGAGGGTGTCCACCGGGGAGCTGTTTTTT; cdr3_aa: CASRTPGSGRVSTGELFF
j_call: TRBJ2-3; clone_size: NA; d_call: NA; v_call: TRBV6-4; cdr3_nt: TGTGCCAGCAGTGAATCCGGGTCTACAGATACGCAGTATTTT; cdr3_aa: CASSESGSTDTQYF
j_call: TRBJ1-1; clone_size: NA; d_call: NA; v_call: TRBV28; cdr3_nt: TGTGCCAGCAGTTTGGGGGGGCCGAACACTGAAGCTTTCTTT; cdr3_aa: CASSLGGPNTEAFF
j_call: TRBJ1-3; clone_size: NA; d_call: NA; v_call: TRBV13; cdr3_nt: TGTGCCAGCAGCTTCCGGTACGGGGGAAACACCATATATTTT; cdr3_aa: CASSFRYGGNTIYF
j_call: TRBJ2-1; clone_size: NA; d_call: NA; v_call: TRBV21-1; cdr3_nt: TGTGCCAGCTTGAGACCGGGACAGGGGGCGGATGAGCAGTTCTTC; cdr3_aa: CASLRPGQGADEQFF
j_call: TRBJ2-7; clone_size: NA; d_call: NA; v_call: TRBV5-6; cdr3_nt: TGTGCCAGCAGCTCGCCGGAGACCCACCACGAGCAGTACTTC; cdr3_aa: CASSSPETHHEQYF
j_call: TRBJ2-7; clone_size: NA; d_call: NA; v_call: TRBV21-1; cdr3_nt: TGTGCCAGCAGCAAAGGAGGGCCATCAAGGAGCTCCTACGAGCAGTACTTC; cdr3_aa: CASSKGGPSRSSYEQYF
j_call: TRBJ2-1; clone_size: NA; d_call: NA; v_call: TRBV27; cdr3_nt: TGTGCCAGCAGTTCGGGACTGCTTTACAATGAGCAGTTCTTC; cdr3_aa: CASSSGLLYNEQFF
j_call: TRBJ2-7; clone_size: NA; d_call: TRBD2; v_call: TRBV28; cdr3_nt: TGTGCCAGCAGTCCCCTAGCGGGATCCTACGAGCAGTACTTC; cdr3_aa: CASSPLAGSYEQYF
j_call: TRBJ2-7; clone_size: NA; d_call: TRBD2; v_call: TRBV15; cdr3_nt: TGTGCCACCAGCAGAGATCGGGGGGGAGTAAACGAGCAGTACTTC; cdr3_aa: CATSRDRGGVNEQYF
j_call: TRBJ2-5; clone_size: NA; d_call: TRBD1; v_call: TRBV28; cdr3_nt: TGTGCCAGCAGTTTTCTCAGGGGGCAGGCAGAGACCCAGTACTTC; cdr3_aa: CASSFLRGQAETQYF
j_call: TRBJ1-5; clone_size: NA; d_call: TRBD1; v_call: TRBV30; cdr3_nt: TGTGCCTGGAGTGTAGGGACAGCAGCCCTTAGCAATCAGCCCCAGCATTTT; cdr3_aa: CAWSVGTAALSNQPQHF
j_call: TRBJ2-7; clone_size: NA; d_call: TRBD2; v_call: TRBV4-2; cdr3_nt: TGTGCCAGCAGCCCAGGACTAGGGCGGTACGAGCAGTACTTC; cdr3_aa: CASSPGLGRYEQYF
j_call: TRBJ1-1; clone_size: NA; d_call: NA; v_call: TRBV9; cdr3_nt: TGTGCCAGCAGCTCCGGGTACACTGAAGCTTTCTTT; cdr3_aa: CASSSGYTEAFF
j_call: TRBJ2-1; clone_size: NA; d_call: TRBD2; v_call: TRBV29-1; cdr3_nt: TGCAGCGTTGAAGTGCGTCTAGCGGGAGACAAGCAGTTCTTC; cdr3_aa: CSVEVRLAGDKQFF
j_call: TRBJ1-1; clone_size: few; d_call: NA; v_call: TRBV6-5; cdr3_nt: TGTGCCAGCAGGACAATTGGGACTGAAGCTTTCTTT; cdr3_aa: CASRTIGTEAFF
j_call: TRBJ2-2; clone_size: NA; d_call: NA; v_call: TRBV28; cdr3_nt: TGTGCCAGCAAAAGGGGCACCGGGGAGCTGTTTTTT; cdr3_aa: CASKRGTGELFF
j_call: TRBJ2-3; clone_size: NA; d_call: NA; v_call: TRBV9; cdr3_nt: TGTGCCAGCAGCGTCGGATTGCAGGGGAGCACAGATACGCAGTATTTT; cdr3_aa: CASSVGLQGSTDTQYF
j_call: TRBJ2-5; clone_size: NA; d_call: TRBD2; v_call: TRBV11-2; cdr3_nt: TGTGCCAGCAGCTTAGGAGCTAGCGGAGCCCAAGAGACCCAGTACTTC; cdr3_aa: CASSLGASGAQETQYF
j_call: TRBJ2-6; clone_size: NA; d_call: NA; v_call: TRBV29-1; cdr3_nt: TGCAGCGTTGATCGTGGGGCCAACGTCCTGACTTTC; cdr3_aa: CSVDRGANVLTF
j_call: TRBJ2-1; clone_size: NA; d_call: TRBD2; v_call: TRBV27; cdr3_nt: TGTGCCAGCAGGACCCCGGGACTAATCTCTGAGCAGTTCTTC; cdr3_aa: CASRTPGLISEQFF
j_call: TRBJ1-3; clone_size: NA; d_call: TRBD1; v_call: TRBV7-2; cdr3_nt: TGTGCCAGCAGCCGGGACAGAACTCGAAACACCATATATTTT; cdr3_aa: CASSRDRTRNTIYF
j_call: TRBJ1-5; clone_size: NA; d_call: TRBD1; v_call: TRBV5-6; cdr3_nt: TGTGCCAGCAGCCTGGGCCCGACAGGGGCGCAGCCCCAGCATTTT; cdr3_aa: CASSLGPTGAQPQHF
j_call: TRBJ2-1; clone_size: NA; d_call: TRBD2; v_call: TRBV5-1; cdr3_nt: TGCGCCAGCAGGGTGGCTAGCGGTAATGAGCAGTTCTTC; cdr3_aa: CASRVASGNEQFF
j_call: TRBJ1-5; clone_size: once; d_call: NA; v_call: TRBV18; cdr3_nt: TGTGCCAGCTCACCGAGAGAACTAAGAAGCAATCAGCCCCAGCATTTT; cdr3_aa: CASSPRELRSNQPQHF
j_call: TRBJ2-7; clone_size: NA; d_call: TRBD2; v_call: TRBV5-4; cdr3_nt: TGTGCCAGCAGCTTCTTCGGGACTAGCGGGAGGGCCCTTCAGAACGAGCAGTACTTC; cdr3_aa: CASSFFGTSGRALQNEQYF
j_call: TRBJ1-1; clone_size: NA; d_call: NA; v_call: TRBV5-4; cdr3_nt: TGTGCCAGCAGCTTGTTTCAAGAGACTGAAGCTTTCTTT; cdr3_aa: CASSLFQETEAFF
j_call: TRBJ1-4; clone_size: NA; d_call: NA; v_call: TRBV5-1; cdr3_nt: TGCGCCAGCAGTGCGCGGGCTAATGAAAAACTGTTTTTT; cdr3_aa: CASSARANEKLFF
j_call: TRBJ2-1; clone_size: NA; d_call: NA; v_call: TRBV5-4; cdr3_nt: TGTGCCGAGGGTTGGCAGATAAACGACAATGAGCAGTTCTTC; cdr3_aa: CAEGWQINDNEQFF
j_call: TRBJ2-3; clone_size: NA; d_call: TRBD2; v_call: TRBV2; cdr3_nt: TGTGCCAGCAGTGAAGTCGGGCTAGCGGGAGGGCCAGTTTACACAGATACGCAGTATTTT; cdr3_aa: CASSEVGLAGGPVYTDTQYF
j_call: TRBJ2-3; clone_size: NA; d_call: TRBD2; v_call: TRBV5-5; cdr3_nt: TGTGCCAGCAGCTGGGGGACTAGCGGGAGGCCCCAGGGAGATACGCAGTATTTT; cdr3_aa: CASSWGTSGRPQGDTQYF
j_call: TRBJ2-3; clone_size: NA; d_call: NA; v_call: TRBV19; cdr3_nt: TGTGCCAGTAGCTCCCCTGCTAGAACAGATACGCAGTATTTT; cdr3_aa: CASSSPARTDTQYF
j_call: TRBJ1-5; clone_size: NA; d_call: TRBD1; v_call: TRBV14; cdr3_nt: TGTGCCAGCAGCCAAGACCAGGACAGGGGCAATCAGCCCCAGCATTTT; cdr3_aa: CASSQDQDRGNQPQHF
j_call: TRBJ2-5; clone_size: NA; d_call: TRBD2; v_call: TRBV15; cdr3_nt: TGTGCCACCAGCAGAGACGGGGGGGCCGTAGGGGGGGCCCAGTACTTC; cdr3_aa: CATSRDGGAVGGAQYF